This is a list of T cell receptor beta chains from one sample in a study of tumor-infiltrating lymphocytes in oesophageal squamous cell carcinoma. MiXCR, run by TCRdb on the PCR reads, gives a single entry per CDR3 protein. The table has 9,500 to 15,000 distinct CDR3 sequences, 45% to 70% seen once; the top ten hold under 55%. Sequenced: esophageal tumor tissue. All receptors derive from a female donor with esophageal squamous cell carcinoma. The CDR3 runs from the conserved cysteine through the conserved F or W. The D gene is left open where the match is weak. Not all rows give a size; the values are once, few, many and, for expanded clones, a class.

D gene: TRBD1; J gene: TRBJ2-3; clone size: many; V gene: TRBV2; CDR3 DNA: TGTGCCAGCCTTCAGGGGGCCAGCACAGATACGCAGTATTTT; CDR3 protein: CASLQGASTDTQYF
D gene: -; J gene: TRBJ2-5; clone size: -; V gene: TRBV11-3; CDR3 DNA: TGTGCCAGCAGCTTAGATGGGCAGTCGAGGGGAGAGACCCAGTACTTC; CDR3 protein: CASSLDGQSRGETQYF
D gene: TRBD1; J gene: TRBJ2-1; clone size: once; V gene: TRBV10-3; CDR3 DNA: TGTGCCATCAGCGGACAGGGAATCTACAATGAGCAGTTCTTC; CDR3 protein: CAISGQGIYNEQFF
D gene: TRBD1; J gene: TRBJ2-4; clone size: -; V gene: TRBV7-9; CDR3 DNA: TGTGCCAGCAGCTTTGTTGGGACAGGGGGCGATAACATTCAGTACTTC; CDR3 protein: CASSFVGTGGDNIQYF
D gene: TRBD2; J gene: TRBJ2-1; clone size: -; V gene: TRBV7-3; CDR3 DNA: TGTGCCAGCATGGTAGCGGGAGGCGATGAGCAGTTCTTC; CDR3 protein: CASMVAGGDEQFF
D gene: -; J gene: TRBJ1-1; clone size: -; V gene: TRBV28; CDR3 DNA: TGTGCCAGCAGTCCGTATGCCGGGACAATGAACACTGAAGCTTTCTTT; CDR3 protein: CASSPYAGTMNTEAFF
D gene: -; J gene: TRBJ1-2; clone size: -; V gene: TRBV6-5; CDR3 DNA: TGTGCCAGCAGTTACTCGGTGGGGGGATTCGTCTATGGCTACACCTTC; CDR3 protein: CASSYSVGGFVYGYTF
D gene: TRBD1; J gene: TRBJ2-1; clone size: -; V gene: TRBV6-1; CDR3 DNA: TGTGCCAGCAGCTCCGGGACAGGGGAATACAATGAGCAGTTCTTC; CDR3 protein: CASSSGTGEYNEQFF
D gene: -; J gene: TRBJ1-2; clone size: few; V gene: TRBV12-3/TRBV12-4; CDR3 DNA: TGTGCCAGCACCCAAACTAACTATGGCTACACCTTC; CDR3 protein: CASTQTNYGYTF
D gene: -; J gene: TRBJ2-2; clone size: -; V gene: TRBV27; CDR3 DNA: TGTGCCAGCAGCCGGGATTGGGGGCGGGAGCTGTTTTTT; CDR3 protein: CASSRDWGRELFF
D gene: -; J gene: TRBJ2-3; clone size: few; V gene: TRBV7-3; CDR3 DNA: TGTGCCAGCAGCTTACCTAGCACAGATACGCAGTATTTT; CDR3 protein: CASSLPSTDTQYF
D gene: -; J gene: TRBJ2-1; clone size: once; V gene: TRBV7-6; CDR3 DNA: TGTGCCAGCAGCTTATTACGACGGTACAATGAGCAGTTCTTC; CDR3 protein: CASSLLRRYNEQFF
D gene: -; J gene: TRBJ1-2; clone size: -; V gene: TRBV27; CDR3 DNA: TGTGCCAGCAGTTTATCGGCAGAGCTAGGCGGCTACACCTTC; CDR3 protein: CASSLSAELGGYTF
D gene: -; J gene: TRBJ2-2; clone size: -; V gene: TRBV6-1; CDR3 DNA: TGTGCCAGCAGCCTAGGGTCCATTCCCGGGGAGCTGTTTTTT; CDR3 protein: CASSLGSIPGELFF
D gene: TRBD1; J gene: TRBJ2-7; clone size: -; V gene: TRBV7-8; CDR3 DNA: TGTGCCAGCAGCCCGTACTGGACAGGGGGCATCGACGAGCAGTACTTC; CDR3 protein: CASSPYWTGGIDEQYF
D gene: TRBD1; J gene: TRBJ2-7; clone size: -; V gene: TRBV7-6; CDR3 DNA: TGTGCCAGCAGCTCCGGGACAGGGACAGGAGGGGAGCAGTACTTC; CDR3 protein: CASSSGTGTGGEQYF
D gene: -; J gene: TRBJ2-3; clone size: -; V gene: TRBV7-3; CDR3 DNA: TGTGCCAGCGCGCAGGGGTATACGCAGTATTTT; CDR3 protein: CASAQGYTQYF